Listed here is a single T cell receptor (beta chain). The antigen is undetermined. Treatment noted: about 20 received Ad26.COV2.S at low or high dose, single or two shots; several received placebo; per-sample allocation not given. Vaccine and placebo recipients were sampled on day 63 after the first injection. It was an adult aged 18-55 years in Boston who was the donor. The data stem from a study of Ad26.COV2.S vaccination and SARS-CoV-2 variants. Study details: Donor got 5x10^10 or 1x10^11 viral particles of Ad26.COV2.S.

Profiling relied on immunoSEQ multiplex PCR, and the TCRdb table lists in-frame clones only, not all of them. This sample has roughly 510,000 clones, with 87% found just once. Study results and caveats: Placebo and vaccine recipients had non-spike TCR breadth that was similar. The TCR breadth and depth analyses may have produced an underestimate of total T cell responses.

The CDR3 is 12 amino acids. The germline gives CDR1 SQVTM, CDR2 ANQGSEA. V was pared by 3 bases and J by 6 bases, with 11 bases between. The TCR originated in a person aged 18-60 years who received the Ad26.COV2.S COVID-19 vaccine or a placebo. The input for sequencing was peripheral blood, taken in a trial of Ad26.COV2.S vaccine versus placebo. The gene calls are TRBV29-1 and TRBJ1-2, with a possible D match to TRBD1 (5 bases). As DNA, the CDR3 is TGCAGCGTTGAGTGGGGGGTGGATGGCTACACCTTC. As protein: CSVEWGVDGYTF.